This TCR beta chain is from a study of cytomegalovirus exposure and HLA in healthy donors. PCR employed 60 Vbeta and 13 Jbeta primers. Sequenced by immunoSEQ multiplex PCR; TCRdb stores in-frame clones only, minus some. The sample has 93,000 or so clones. This CDR3 has 13 amino acids. Germline assignment: CDR1 MDHEN and CDR2 SYDVKM. V shed 7 bases and J shed 8 bases, with 17 bases lying between them. The rearrangement joins TRBV28 to TRBJ1-2; D perhaps matches TRBD1 (6 bases). The sequence derives from a man aged 40-50 years in good health and CMV-seronegative. The specimen was PBMCs. The CDR3 region is CASTGTRGLGYTF. CDR3 sequence (DNA): TGTGCCAGCACCGGGACCAGGGGTTTAGGCTACACCTTC.